What follows are 17 T cell receptor beta chains derived from one specimen sequenced in a study of blood T cell repertoires in COVID-19. Libraries were prepared by immunoSEQ multiplex PCR; TCRdb keeps only in-frame clonotypes and omits some of them. The table has more than 250,000 clones, less than 85% seen once. Sequencing input: peripheral blood. Receptor source: a man in his fifties or sixties who had recovered from COVID-19.

The CDR3 loop reads CASSLALGDSTYEQYF. CDR3 DNA sequence: TGCGCCAGCAGCTTGGCCCTGGGGGACAGTACCTACGAGCAGTACTTC. V usage is TRBV5-1 and J usage is TRBJ2-7; 7 bases match TRBD1. The CDR3 loop spans 16 amino acids. Germline assignment: CDR1 SGHRS and CDR2 YFSETQ. With V trimmed by 0 bases and J by 2 bases, 8 bases remained unmatched. The full variable domain, in which reference TRBV5-1 and TRBJ2-7 provide the parts outside the CDR3, is KAGVTQTPRYLIKTRGQQVTLSCSPISGHRSVSWYQQTPGQGLQFLFEYFSETQRNKGNFPGRFSGRQFSNSRSEMNVSTLELGDSALYLCASSLALGDSTYEQYFGPGTRLTVT.

The genes are TRBV5-1 and TRBJ2-1; 9 bases map to TRBD2. The CDR3 sequence is 15 residues long. CDR1 is SGHRS and CDR2 is YFSETQ in the germline V gene. Germline trimming cut 4 bases from V and 9 bases from J; bases unmatched to any gene: 11. In DNA form, the CDR3 reads TGCGCCAGCAGCCTCTCGGGACTAGCACGGGGTGAGCAGTTCTTC. This gives the protein CASSLSGLARGEQFF.

The chain combines TRBV5-4 with TRBJ2-2; D perhaps matches TRBD1 (6 bases). The CDR3 is made up of 14 amino acids. Germline CDR1 and CDR2: SGHNT and YYREEE (reference sequence). V lost 1 base, J lost 4 bases, and 8 bases lay in between. The CDR3 region has the DNA TGTGCCAGCAGCTTGCAGGGGACCACCGGGGAGCTGTTTTTT. This encodes CASSLQGTTGELFF.

This clone has a single count. This rearrangement joins TRBV14 to TRBJ2-1; D is uncertain. The CDR3 loop spans 15 amino acids. The V and J ends lost 4 bases and 6 bases respectively, with 16 bases between them. The germline gives CDR1 SGHDN, CDR2 FVKESK. For the CDR3, the DNA is TGTGCCAGCAGCCCCTTTGAGAGGCGGAGCAATGAGCAGTTCTTC. This sequence encodes CASSPFERRSNEQFF.

The chain couples TRBV7-2 to TRBJ1-1; TRBD1 aligns across 7 bases. Trimming took 5 bases from V and 5 from J; bases not matched to a gene: 11. Germline V gene sequence: CDR1 SGHTA, CDR2 FQGNSA. The CDR3 has 15 amino acids. The CDR3: CASSVDRWGKTEAFF. CDR3 nucleotides: TGTGCCAGCAGCGTGGACAGGTGGGGAAAAACTGAAGCTTTCTTT. Full variable domain (remainder filled in from reference TRBV7-2 and TRBJ1-1): GAGVSQSPSNKVTEKGKDVELRCDPISGHTALYWYRQSLGQGLEFLIYFQGNSAPDKSGLPSDRFSAERTGGSVSTLTIQRTQQEDSAVYLCASSVDRWGKTEAFFGQGTRLTVV.

This sequence joins TRBV18 and TRBJ1-6, with TRBD1 matching 9 bases. With 5 bases clipped from V and 7 bases from J, the junction kept 6 bases outside the gene matches. Per the germline V gene, CDR1 is KGHSH and CDR2 is LQKENI. The CDR3 contains 15 residues. CDR3 residues: CASSSTGQGNSPLHF. The DNA for the CDR3 is TGTGCCAGCTCATCTACGGGACAGGGAAATTCACCCCTCCACTTT.

The chain joins TRBV2 to TRBJ1-6; D is uncertain. Germline CDR1 and CDR2: SNHLY and FYNNEI. With 6 bases removed from V and 6 bases from J, the gap between germline ends came to 15 bases. The CDR3 has 15 amino acids. The CDR3 here is CASRYQENSNSPLHF. The CDR3 coding sequence is TGTGCCAGCAGGTACCAAGAAAACTCTAATTCACCCCTCCACTTT. Full variable domain (rest looked up from reference TRBV2 and TRBJ1-6): EPEVTQTPSHQVTQMGQEVILRCVPISNHLYFYWYRQILGQKVEFLVSFYNNEISEKSEIFDDQFSVERPDGSNFTLKIRSTKLEDSAMYFCASRYQENSNSPLHFGNGTRLTVT.

The gene calls are TRBV13 and TRBJ2-7; tentative D call: TRBD2 (5 bases). The ends were cut back, 5 bases at V and 5 bases at J, with 25 bases in the middle. The CDR3 has 17 residues. Germline V CDR1 and CDR2: PRHDT, FYEKMQ (reference sequence). The CDR3 DNA sequence: TGTGCCAGCAGCCCCGCCGGCGGGTATACTGCGGCCCACGAGCAGTACTTC. Protein sequence: CASSPAGGYTAAHEQYF.

The chain combines TRBV12-3 or TRBV12-4 with TRBJ2-2; D remains ambiguous. Trimming shortened V by 10 bases and J by 0 bases, and 9 bases separated the two germline ends. CDR3 length: 13 residues. The CDR3 region is CATRVTNTGELFF. The CDR3 DNA is TGTGCCACCCGGGTTACGAACACCGGGGAGCTGTTTTTT.

V is TRBV11-2 and J is TRBJ2-2, with a possible D match to TRBD2 (6 bases). V was shortened by 0 bases and J by 3 bases, with 11 bases between the two germline ends. The CDR3 totals 16 residues. The V gene's germline CDR1 is SGHAT and CDR2 FQNNGV. Written as DNA, the CDR3 is TGTGCCAGCAGCTTAGATCGCGGGACGCACACCGGGGAGCTGTTTTTT. Encoded protein: CASSLDRGTHTGELFF.

The V and J genes are TRBV2 and TRBJ2-5, with a tentative D call TRBD2 (6 bases). CDR3 length equals 13 residues. The V and J ends lost 4 bases and 5 bases respectively, with 11 bases between them. Germline CDR1 SNHLY, CDR2 FYNNEI. CDR3 amino acids: CASSGGVLETQYF. Written as DNA, the CDR3 is TGTGCCAGCAGTGGGGGGGTCCTGGAGACCCAGTACTTC.

Ten or more counts support this clone. This rearrangement joins TRBV18 to TRBJ2-7, with a weak D call TRBD2 (5 bases). Per the germline V gene, CDR1 is KGHSH and CDR2 is LQKENI. V lost 3 bases, J lost 5 bases, and 8 bases lay in between. There are 12 residues in the CDR3. This chain's CDR3 is CASSPAGDEQYF. The CDR3 DNA is TGTGCCAGCTCACCGGCCGGGGACGAGCAGTACTTC. Combining the CDR3 with reference TRBV18 and TRBJ2-7 gives the whole variable domain NAGVMQNPRHLVRRRGQEARLRCSPMKGHSHVYWYRQLPEEGLKFMVYLQKENIIDESGMPKERFSAEFPKEGPSILRIQQVVRGDSAAYFCASSPAGDEQYFGPGTRLTVT.

The chain recombines TRBV5-8 with TRBJ1-6; D is perhaps TRBD1 (5 bases). Trimming removed 1 base from V and 7 bases from J, with 12 bases in between. This CDR3 contains 15 residues. CDR1 is SGHTS, CDR2 YDEGEE, per germline. Here the CDR3 reads CASSLSGGLNSPLHF. CDR3 DNA: TGTGCCAGCAGCTTGAGTGGGGGACTAAATTCACCCCTCCACTTT.

This clone showed up just once. The V gene is TRBV6-5, the J gene TRBJ1-4, with TRBD1 matching 7 bases. CDR1 is MNHEY, CDR2 SVGAGI, per germline. This CDR3 comprises 13 residues. Germline trimming cut 6 bases from V and 7 bases from J; bases unmatched to any gene: 5. The CDR3 here is CASSRGLGEKLFF. In DNA form, the CDR3 reads TGTGCCAGCAGCAGGGGGTTGGGTGAAAAACTGTTTTTT.

The rearrangement joins TRBV7-9 to TRBJ1-4; 9 nucleotides align to TRBD1. The ends lost 5 bases at V and 8 bases at J; junction bases unmatched: 6. The CDR3 runs 14 residues. The germline V gene has CDR1 SEHNR and CDR2 FQNEAQ (reference sequence). The CDR3 reads CASSRTGVVEKLFF. CDR3 in DNA: TGTGCCAGCAGCCGGACAGGGGTTGTCGAAAAACTGTTTTTT.

The chain combines TRBV7-9 with TRBJ2-1; TRBD2 matches at 9 bases. CDR1 and CDR2 (germline): SEHNR, FQNEAQ (reference sequence). The J segment lost 5 bases and the V segment lost 5 bases, leaving 7 bases of the junction unmatched. The CDR3 is made up of 15 amino acids. CDR3 bases: TGTGCCAGCAGCCCACGACTAGCGGATCACAATGAGCAGTTCTTC. This sequence encodes CASSPRLADHNEQFF. Based on the CDR3 plus reference TRBV7-9 and TRBJ2-1, the full variable domain is DTGVSQNPRHKITKRGQNVTFRCDPISEHNRLYWYRQTLGQGPEFLTYFQNEAQLEKSRLLSDRFSAERPKGSFSTLEIQRTEQGDSAMYLCASSPRLADHNEQFFGPGTRLTVL.

This clone was seen once. The V call is TRBV18, the J call TRBJ2-5; 7 bases are shared with TRBD2. The CDR3 is 17 residues long. Germline loops: CDR1 KGHSH, CDR2 LQKENI. Trimming removed 3 bases from V and 5 bases from J; junction bases left unmatched: 15. The CDR3 region is CASSPSSGVGRRETQYF. The DNA of the CDR3 is TGTGCCAGCTCACCCTCTAGCGGAGTTGGGCGGAGGGAGACCCAGTACTTC.